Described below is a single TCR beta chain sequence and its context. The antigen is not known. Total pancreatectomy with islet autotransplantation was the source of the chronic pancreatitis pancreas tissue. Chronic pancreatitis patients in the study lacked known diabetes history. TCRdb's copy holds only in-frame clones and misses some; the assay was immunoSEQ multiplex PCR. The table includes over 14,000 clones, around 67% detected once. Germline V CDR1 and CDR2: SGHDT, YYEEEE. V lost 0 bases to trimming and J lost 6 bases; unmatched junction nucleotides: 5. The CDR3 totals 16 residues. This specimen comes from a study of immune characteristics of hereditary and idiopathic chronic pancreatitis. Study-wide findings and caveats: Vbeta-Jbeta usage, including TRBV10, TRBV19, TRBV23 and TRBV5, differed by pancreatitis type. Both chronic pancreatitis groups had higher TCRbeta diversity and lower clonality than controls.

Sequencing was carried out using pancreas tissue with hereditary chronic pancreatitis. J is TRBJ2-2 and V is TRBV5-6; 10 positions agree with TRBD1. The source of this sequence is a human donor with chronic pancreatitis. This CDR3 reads CASSLGTGGRSGELFF. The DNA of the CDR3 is TGTGCCAGCAGCTTGGGGACAGGGGGGAGATCCGGGGAGCTGTTTTTT.